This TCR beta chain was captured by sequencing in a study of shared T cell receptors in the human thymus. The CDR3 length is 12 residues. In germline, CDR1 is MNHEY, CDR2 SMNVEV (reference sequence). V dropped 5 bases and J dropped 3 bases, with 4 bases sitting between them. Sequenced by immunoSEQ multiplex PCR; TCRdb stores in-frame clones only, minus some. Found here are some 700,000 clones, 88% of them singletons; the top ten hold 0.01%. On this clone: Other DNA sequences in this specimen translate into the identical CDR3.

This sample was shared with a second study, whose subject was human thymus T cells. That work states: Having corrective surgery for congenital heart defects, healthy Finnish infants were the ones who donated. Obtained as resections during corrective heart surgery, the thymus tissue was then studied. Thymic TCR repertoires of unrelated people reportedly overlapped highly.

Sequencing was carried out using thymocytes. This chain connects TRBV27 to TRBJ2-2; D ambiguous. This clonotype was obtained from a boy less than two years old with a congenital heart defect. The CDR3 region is CASSLHTGELFF. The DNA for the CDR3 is TGTGCCAGCAGTCTCCACACCGGGGAGCTGTTTTTT.